These 31 T cell receptor beta chains were all obtained from the same sample, sequenced in a study of cytomegalovirus exposure and HLA in healthy donors. In the PCR, 60 Vbeta and 13 Jbeta primers were used. Here immunoSEQ multiplex PCR was the method, and the copy in TCRdb shows in-frame clones only, minus some. The table records about 120,000 clones, about three quarters of them present only once. Sequencing used PBMCs. These receptors all stem from a human donor in good health.

The chain couples TRBV5-1 to TRBJ2-3, with D maybe TRBD1 (5 bases). The CDR3 spans 14 residues. V gave up 3 bases and J gave up 6 bases, with 14 bases separating them. Germline CDR1 is SGHRS and CDR2 is YFSETQ. CDR3 in amino acids: CASSSSFRGDTQYF. The CDR3 region has the DNA TGCGCCAGCAGCTCGTCGTTTAGGGGTGATACGCAGTATTTT.

V gene TRBV19 combines with J gene TRBJ2-1; TRBD2 is a possible D gene (6 bases). Germline CDR1 is LNHDA and CDR2 is SQIVND (reference sequence). The ends were cut back, 1 base at V and 2 bases at J, with 12 bases in the middle. The CDR3 sequence is 16 residues long. The CDR3, as DNA: TGTGCCAGTAGTATAGTGGGGGGACTTGCCTACAATGAGCAGTTCTTC. Translation gives CASSIVGGLAYNEQFF.

This chain joins TRBV5-5 and TRBJ1-6; 7 bases line up with TRBD1. This CDR3 is built from 12 residues. CDR1 is SGHKS and CDR2 is YYEKEE in the germline V gene (reference sequence). V shed 3 bases, J shed 11 bases, and the junction held 2 bases outside the gene matches. The CDR3 here is CASSSQGAPLHF. The DNA of the CDR3 is TGTGCCAGCAGCTCCCAGGGGGCACCCCTCCACTTT.

Of note for this clone: The junction departs from the called germline gene at one end, perhaps through a read error. This rearrangement joins TRBV27 to TRBJ2-7; D perhaps matches TRBD2 (7 bases). The CDR3 covers 12 residues. Germline loops: CDR1 MNHEY, CDR2 SMNVEV (reference sequence). The CDR3 nucleotides are TGTGCCAGCAGTTCCCGATCGGGGGGCTCGCACTTC. Translation: CASSSRSGGSHF.

V is TRBV2 and J is TRBJ2-5; TRBD2 matches 8 bases. There are 14 residues in the CDR3. The J segment lost 1 base and the V segment lost 11 bases, leaving 9 bases of the junction unmatched. CDR1 and CDR2 (germline): SNHLY, FYNNEI. CDR3 protein: CALNRAGAQETQYF. The DNA for the CDR3 is TGTGCCCTCAACCGAGCGGGGGCCCAAGAGACCCAGTACTTC. Based on the CDR3 plus reference TRBV2 and TRBJ2-5, the full variable domain is EPEVTQTPSHQVTQMGQEVILRCVPISNHLYFYWYRQILGQKVEFLVSFYNNEISEKSEIFDDQFSVERPDGSNFTLKIRSTKLEDSAMYFCALNRAGAQETQYFGPGTRLLVL.

This rearrangement joins TRBV25-1 to TRBJ1-2, with TRBD1 matching over 8 bases. This CDR3 contains 14 residues. Trimming removed 7 bases from V and 8 bases from J; junction bases left unmatched: 12. Germline V gene sequence: CDR1 MGHDK, CDR2 SYGVNS. CDR3 amino acids: CASTGQGGAKGYTF. The CDR3 DNA is TGTGCCAGCACCGGACAGGGAGGGGCCAAGGGCTACACCTTC.

There are a few counts of this clone. The rearrangement uses TRBV19 and TRBJ1-1; D is uncertain. The CDR3 loop spans 15 amino acids. Trimming cost V 5 bases and J 2 bases, with 15 bases left between them. CDR1 LNHDA and CDR2 SQIVND come from the germline V gene (reference sequence). The CDR3 loop is CASSGRHSSNTEAFF. CDR3 DNA: TGTGCCAGTAGTGGGCGACACAGTTCTAACACTGAAGCTTTCTTT. The complete variable domain, with remaining parts taken from reference TRBV19 and TRBJ1-1, reads DGGITQSPKYLFRKEGQNVTLSCEQNLNHDAMYWYRQDPGQGLRLIYYSQIVNDFQKGDIAEGYSVSREKKESFPLTVTSAQKNPTAFYLCASSGRHSSNTEAFFGQGTRLTVV.

Only a few counts were recorded for this clone. V is TRBV5-1 and J is TRBJ2-7; 13 nucleotides agree with TRBD2. V shed 0 bases, J shed 3 bases, and the junction held 0 bases outside the gene matches. The CDR3 has 15 residues. CDR1 SGHRS and CDR2 YFSETQ come from the germline V gene. The CDR3 spells CASSLGTSGGYEQYF. Written as DNA, the CDR3 is TGCGCCAGCAGCTTGGGGACTAGCGGGGGCTACGAGCAGTACTTC.

This chain links TRBV2 with TRBJ2-1, with 10 bases matching TRBD1. The CDR3 is 15 residues long. V was pared by 4 bases and J by 0 bases, with 0 bases of the junction left unmatched. Germline CDR1 and CDR2: SNHLY and FYNNEI. The CDR3 region has the DNA TGTGCCAGCAGTGGGGACAGGGGCTCCTACAATGAGCAGTTCTTC. The encoded protein is CASSGDRGSYNEQFF.

The table lists this clone with a few counts. The chain couples TRBV4-1 to TRBJ1-2, with D tentatively TRBD1 (6 bases). This CDR3 comprises 13 residues. Germline assignment: CDR1 MGHRA and CDR2 YSYEKL. V lost 4 bases and J lost 8, with 14 bases in between. CDR3 in amino acids: CASSPPAGVGYTF. The DNA of the CDR3 is TGCGCCAGCAGCCCGCCGGCAGGGGTAGGCTACACCTTC.

The chain is built from TRBV7-9 and TRBJ2-5; 7 nucleotides match TRBD1. With V trimmed by 5 bases and J by 3 bases, 6 bases remained unmatched. Germline V CDR1 and CDR2: SEHNR, FQNEAQ (reference sequence). The CDR3 is 14 residues long. The CDR3, as DNA: TGTGCCAGCAGCCCCGTTGGGACAGAAGAGACCCAGTACTTC. This encodes CASSPVGTEETQYF. Using reference TRBV7-9 and TRBJ2-5 for the parts outside the CDR3, the full variable domain is DTGVSQNPRHKITKRGQNVTFRCDPISEHNRLYWYRQTLGQGPEFLTYFQNEAQLEKSRLLSDRFSAERPKGSFSTLEIQRTEQGDSAMYLCASSPVGTEETQYFGPGTRLLVL.

This rearrangement joins TRBV28 to TRBJ2-4, with 8 bases that match TRBD1. Per germline, CDR1 MDHEN and CDR2 SYDVKM. V shed 6 bases and J 7 bases; nucleotides not matched to a gene: 11. This CDR3 contains 15 residues. CDR3 amino acids: CASSKTGVKGNIQYF. The CDR3, as DNA: TGTGCCAGCAGCAAGACAGGGGTCAAGGGGAACATTCAGTACTTC.

V gene TRBV4-2 combines with J gene TRBJ2-7; 8 bases map to TRBD1. Germline V gives CDR1 LGHNA, CDR2 YNFKEQ. This CDR3 contains 13 residues. The trim removed 4 bases at V and 3 bases at J, leaving 2 bases unmatched. The DNA of the CDR3 is TGTGCCAGCAGCCCAGGGGGCAGCTACGAGCAGTACTTC. Translating gives CASSPGGSYEQYF.

V gene TRBV6-6 combines with J gene TRBJ1-1, with 10 positions matching TRBD1. V gave up 6 bases and J gave up 1 base; unmatched junction bases: 5. The CDR3 sequence is 15 residues long. CDR1 is MNHNY, CDR2 SVGAGI, per germline (reference sequence). DNA of the CDR3: TGTGCCAGCAGAGACAGGGGGCGCGGGAACACTGAAGCTTTCTTT. This gives the protein CASRDRGRGNTEAFF.

V usage is TRBV4-1 and J usage is TRBJ2-3; 10 bases fit TRBD1. With V trimmed by 3 bases and J by 0 bases, 6 bases remained unmatched. CDR1 is MGHRA, CDR2 YSYEKL, per germline. There are 17 residues in the CDR3. The CDR3 sequence is CASSHPRQGASTDTQYF. The CDR3 nucleotides are TGCGCCAGCAGCCACCCCAGACAGGGGGCTAGCACAGATACGCAGTATTTT.

A note on this clone: The junction does not match germline at one end; this may be a read error. V usage is TRBV5-4 and J usage is TRBJ2-7; D is undetermined. The CDR3 contains 16 residues. Germline values: CDR1 SGHNT, CDR2 YYREEE (reference sequence). CDR3 sequence reads: CASSQEYGYRHYEQYF. In nucleotides, the CDR3 is TGCGCCAGCAGCCAAGAATACGGATATCGACACTACGAGCAGTACTTC.

The chain carries TRBV5-6 and TRBJ2-2; TRBD1 matches 9 bases. Germline trimming cut 6 bases from V and 7 bases from J; bases unmatched to any gene: 13. The CDR3 loop spans 16 amino acids. Germline V gives CDR1 SGHDT, CDR2 YYEEEE. The DNA for the CDR3 is TGTGCCAGCACCCCGCCCAACAGGGGGCACAGCGGGGAGCTGTTTTTT. Its protein is CASTPPNRGHSGELFF.

The V call is TRBV5-4, the J call TRBJ2-5, with TRBD2 identical over 7 bases. Trimming removed 4 bases from V and 3 bases from J; junction bases left unmatched: 6. The CDR3 extends over 14 amino acids. Per germline, CDR1 SGHNT and CDR2 YYREEE (reference sequence). The chain's CDR3 is CASSPPGGKETQYF. CDR3 nucleotides: TGTGCCAGCAGCCCCCCGGGGGGTAAAGAGACCCAGTACTTC.

As concerns this clone: At one end, the junction sequence differs from germline, possibly due to a read error. V and J are TRBV7-3 and TRBJ2-1, with 9 nucleotides matching TRBD1. CDR3 length equals 16 residues. The V gene's germline CDR1 is SGHTA and CDR2 FQGTGA. CDR3 nucleotides: TGTGCCAGCAGCGTAACAGGGGGCGTTATCGCGGGTGAGCAGTTCTTC. It specifies CASSVTGGVIAGEQFF.

Concerning this clone itself: Within the sample, other DNA sequences also encode this same CDR3. The rearrangement links TRBV29-1 to TRBJ1-2; tentatively, D is TRBD1 (6 bases). The CDR3 is 10 amino acids. Trimming took off 5 bases at V and 8 bases at J, with 9 bases between the two ends. The germline V gene has CDR1 SQVTM and CDR2 ANQGSEA. Here the CDR3 DNA reads TGCAGCGTTCCAGGGGCCGGCTACACCTTC. Its protein is CSVPGAGYTF.

The rearrangement links TRBV6-5 to TRBJ2-4; 7 nucleotides match TRBD2. The CDR3 has 16 amino acids. The germline CDR1 and CDR2 sequences are MNHEY and SVGAGI. J was trimmed by 5 bases and V by 2 bases; bases with no gene match: 9. The CDR3 region is CASSYLAGGTQNIQYF. Written as DNA, the CDR3 is TGTGCCAGCAGTTACCTCGCCGGGGGGACCCAAAACATTCAGTACTTC.

The V call is TRBV7-6, the J call TRBJ2-6; a weak D match, TRBD2 (6 bases). CDR3 length: 16 residues. Per the germline V gene, CDR1 is SGHVS and CDR2 is FNYEAQ. V was clipped by 5 bases and J by 4 bases, with 15 bases between them. The CDR3: CASSSRDSSGANVLTF. Written as DNA, the CDR3 is TGTGCCAGCAGCAGCCGGGACTCGTCCGGGGCCAACGTCCTGACTTTC.

This chain links TRBV5-1 with TRBJ2-7; 11 bases are a match to TRBD2. After removal of 1 base from V and 1 base from J, the junction contained 10 bases not matched to a gene. The germline gives CDR1 SGHRS, CDR2 YFSETQ. This CDR3 contains 18 residues. CDR3: CASSLRQASGGPSYEQYF. The CDR3 DNA sequence: TGCGCCAGCAGCTTGAGACAGGCTAGCGGGGGGCCTTCCTACGAGCAGTACTTC.

This chain links TRBV29-1 with TRBJ1-1; a possible D gene is TRBD1 (6 bases). This CDR3 contains 11 residues. Germline CDR1 is SQVTM and CDR2 is ANQGSEA. V lost 5 bases and J 12 bases, leaving 16 bases between the germline ends. This CDR3 reads CSVRGTGSTFF. DNA for the CDR3: TGCAGCGTTCGGGGTACAGGGTCAACTTTCTTT.

This clone was seen a few times. This rearrangement joins TRBV28 to TRBJ2-7, with TRBD1 matching over 7 bases. J lost 7 bases, V lost 2 bases, and 11 bases had no gene match. CDR3 length equals 15 residues. CDR1 is MDHEN, CDR2 SYDVKM, per germline. CDR3 DNA: TGTGCCAGCAGTTTAAGGGGGCAGGTTACCGTGGAGCAGTACTTC. Protein product: CASSLRGQVTVEQYF.

This chain connects TRBV15 to TRBJ1-5, with TRBD1 matching over 7 bases. Germline loops: CDR1 LNHNV, CDR2 YYDKDF (reference sequence). The CDR3 covers 14 residues. The J segment lost 2 bases and the V segment lost 5 bases, leaving 3 bases of the junction unmatched. The CDR3 DNA reads as TGTGCCACCAGCGGAGGACAGGGCAATCAGCCCCAGCATTTT. It codes for CATSGGQGNQPQHF.

V usage is TRBV4-1 and J usage is TRBJ1-1; 7 bases are shared with TRBD1. Germline assignment: CDR1 MGHRA and CDR2 YSYEKL. V shed 4 bases and J 3 bases; nucleotides not matched to a gene: 2. CDR3 length equals 13 residues. The CDR3 reads CASSPGTDTEAFF. Written as DNA, the CDR3 is TGCGCCAGCAGCCCCGGGACAGACACTGAAGCTTTCTTT.

The rearrangement links TRBV2 to TRBJ1-1; 7 positions agree with TRBD1. This CDR3 is 11 amino acids long. Germline-derived CDR1 and CDR2 are SNHLY and FYNNEI. The V gene end was trimmed by 6 bases and the J gene end by 7 bases; junction bases not matched to a gene: 2. This CDR3 reads CASSRQGEAFF. DNA of the CDR3: TGTGCCAGCAGCCGACAGGGTGAAGCTTTCTTT.

The V call is TRBV4-1, the J call TRBJ2-5, with TRBD1 matching over 7 bases. The tail of the sequence fits TRBJ2-7 better, so the J call may be wrong. Germline CDR1 and CDR2: MGHRA and YSYEKL. The CDR3 is made up of 15 amino acids. The chain's CDR3 is CASDLTGTDLYEQYF. CDR3 bases: TGCGCCAGCGACCTAACCGGGACAGACCTATACGAGCAGTACTTC.

The chain employs TRBV6-4 and TRBJ2-1; TRBD2 aligns across 8 bases. Germline CDR1 is MRHNA and CDR2 is SNTAGT. V trimming: 0 bases; J trimming: 2 bases; junction bases outside the gene matches: 3. The CDR3 runs to 16 residues. The DNA for the CDR3 is TGTGCCAGCAGTGACTCGGCTAGCGGGCCCTACAATGAGCAGTTCTTC. Translating it yields CASSDSASGPYNEQFF.

This clone was seen just once. V is TRBV5-4 and J is TRBJ1-2; D call uncertain. The V end lost 2 bases, the J end lost 0 bases, and 14 bases lay between the germline ends. CDR1 and CDR2 from the germline V gene are SGHNT and YYREEE (reference sequence). The CDR3 loop spans 16 amino acids. The CDR3 DNA follows: TGTGCCAGCAGCTTCTGGAGCAACTTAGCTAACTATGGCTACACCTTC. It encodes CASSFWSNLANYGYTF.